This TCR beta chain originates from a study of T cells expressing NK-cell markers. Overall study: The study drew TCR beta repertoires from sorted CD3+CD56+NKG2C+, CD3+CD56+NKG2C- and CD3+CD56-NKG2C+ T cells. General study findings and limits: One observes that, in a few donors, these clonotypes were also the leading ones within the CD3+CD56-NKG2C+ fraction. Of the CD8+ T cell pool in more than 5 donors, roughly 1.0-7.0% was accounted for by dominant NKG2C+ clonotypes.

The CDR3 loop spans 15 amino acids. Turning to this clonotype: Its cognate antigen is unknown.

TCR beta cDNA was generated via 5'RACE template switching incorporating UMIs. TCRdb re-called the 5' RACE reads and gives one entry per CDR3 protein, without DNA. This repertoire includes 150,000 to 180,000 distinct CDR3 sequences. The sequenced sample was blood T cells: a sorted CD56 or NKG2C T cell subset, CD4+ or CD8+ T cells, or bulk PBMC T cells (not recorded which). This sequence was found in a woman between 45 and 60 years old in good health. The chain combines TRBV12-3 or TRBV12-4 with TRBJ2-6; the D gene TCRdb calls, TRBD1, cannot be checked with no DNA. The CDR3 sequence: CASSSTGFGANVLTF.